This TCR beta chain was documented in a study of blood T cells in healthy people across ages (dated by TCRdb to between 2015 and 2016). Study-level background: Template switching captured roughly one uniquely barcoded TCR beta cDNA molecule per two T cells in model experiments. Four age groups were formed from the donors: young (average about 16 years), middle-aged (less than 40), aged (about 62) and long-lived (around 82). Donors of different ages were randomly distributed across sequencing lanes to avoid experimental bias. Using the same blood draw, the study looked at two additional independent replicas of 1 million unique cDNA reads for two donors, one aged 18 to 30 and the other aged 80 or older. The study measured age-related changes in TCR beta repertoire diversity using deep sequencing normalized with unique cDNA molecular identifiers.

Donors were 39 systemically healthy Caucasian individuals from Russia aged about 6 to 100 years. Each donor gave approximately 9.3 milliliters of peripheral blood, collected into EDTA-treated Vacutainer tubes. Ficoll-Paque density-gradient centrifugation was used to isolate PBMCs, with at least 7 million per sample. Total RNA was extracted from PBMCs with Trizol reagent, with at least 6 micrograms obtained per sample. Naive CD45RAhigh/CD27high T cell percentages were measured by flow cytometry on a PBMC aliquot from every donor. Including cysteine and phenylalanine, the CDR3 has 14 amino acids. The kept DNA is CDR3 alone, 42 bases in frame from the first base. CDR1 and CDR2, per the germline V gene, are SGHTA and FQGNSA. At the junction V is shortened by 8 bases and J by 5 bases, with 15 bases in between. This clonotype was seen only a few times. Which antigen it targets is not known. No qualities accompany the bases; no much larger clone lies one base away.

Libraries were made using 5' RACE. The sample was run on an Illumina HiSeq 2500. A second roughly 7 to 11 cycle PCR used a sample-barcoded 5' primer and a J-beta primer mix. A template-switch 5' adaptor carrying 12 random nucleotides introduced a unique molecular identifier onto each TCR beta cDNA molecule. Each sample yielded at least 2.5 million CDR3-containing paired-end reads. First-strand cDNA was synthesized from all RNA with the Mint cDNA synthesis kit, primed by a TRBC-specific oligonucleotide. Following uracil-DNA glycosylase treatment, a first 18-cycle PCR with universal primers M1SS and BC2_uni_R was performed on all cDNA. The authors processed their data as follows. For normalization, 1 million high-quality reads, each with a distinct molecular identifier, were randomly selected from each sample. Instead of being binned into consensus sequences, reads that shared molecular identifiers were thrown out. MiTCR, set to a Q25 quality threshold and the strictest error-elimination algorithm, was used for CDR3 identification, clonotype clustering and error correction. A nonparametric unseen species model with Euler transformation was used to estimate lower-bound total TCR beta diversity. TCRdb's own reprocessing of the public reads used fastp at Q25 and MiXCR and kept productive beta chains. Each entry merges the rows of one CDR3 protein and shows their most common DNA and genes. These V and J calls derive from TCRdb rather than the authors' analysis. The sample records 1.5 million to 2 million distinct CDR3 sequences, roughly 50% of which are singletons. Of the sample, 2% to 2.5% falls within the top ten clones.

Broad study findings and their caveats: Because donor CMV infection status was unknown, age-related changes in expanded clonotypes were potentially confounded. Observed TCR beta diversity per million T cells fell roughly linearly with age, and a significant reduction was already apparent by age around 39. Because profiling used bulk unsorted PBMCs, naive and antigen-experienced compartments could not be compared conclusively. There was a strong correlation between observed TCR beta diversity and the percentage of naive T cells measured by flow cytometry. The long-lived group showed more naive CD4+ T cells, fewer expanded clones and increased TCR diversity than the aged group, suggesting age selection. Estimates of total diversity from one million sequenced T cells were regarded as lower bounds and underestimates.

This chain is built from TRBV7-2 and TRBJ1-4, with no reliable assignment of the D segment. The sample taken for sequencing was blood. This clonotype originated in a woman aged 40 to 50 in good health. The CDR3 protein sequence reads: CASSPPWRNEKLFF. The DNA sequence is as follows: TGTGCCAGCTCCCCTCCCTGGCGGAATGAAAAACTGTTTTTT.